These 19 T cell receptor beta chains came from one sample sequenced in a study of siplizumab effects on memory and regulatory T cells. The data were produced by immunoSEQ multiplex PCR, yet TCRdb's version contains in-frame clones alone and is incomplete. Of some 100,000 clones listed, roughly nine tenths were seen once; the top ten hold approximately 0.71%. Input material: Tregs sorted from blood. The origin of the receptors is a human donor in good health.

The V and J genes are TRBV18 and TRBJ1-1; D is uncertain. CDR1 KGHSH and CDR2 LQKENI come from the germline V gene. This CDR3 comprises 14 residues. V was clipped by 3 bases and J by 2 bases, with 10 bases between them. In DNA form, the CDR3 reads TGTGCCAGCTCACCTTTCGGCCATAACACTGAAGCTTTCTTT. Protein sequence: CASSPFGHNTEAFF.

The V call is TRBV5-1, the J call TRBJ2-3; no firm D call. Germline V gene sequence: CDR1 SGHRS, CDR2 YFSETQ. The CDR3 totals 14 residues. Trimming stripped 6 bases from V and 2 bases from J, with 13 bases between. Here the CDR3 reads CASTPWGFTDTQYF. DNA of the CDR3: TGCGCCAGCACCCCCTGGGGATTCACAGATACGCAGTATTTT.

The chain joins TRBV27 to TRBJ2-5; 8 nucleotides line up with TRBD1. Germline values: CDR1 MNHEY, CDR2 SMNVEV (reference sequence). J gave up 4 bases and V 5 bases, and 3 bases lay outside the gene matches. The CDR3 sequence is 13 residues long. The CDR3, as DNA: TGTGCCAGCAGTACCGACAGGGGAGAGACCCAGTACTTC. Residues: CASSTDRGETQYF.

This rearrangement joins TRBV7-9 to TRBJ1-3; D unresolved. This CDR3 region has 14 residues. V was trimmed by 6 bases and J by 0 bases, leaving 9 bases between them. Per germline, CDR1 SEHNR and CDR2 FQNEAQ (reference sequence). The CDR3 spells CASSRLSSGNTIYF. In DNA, the CDR3 is TGTGCCAGCAGTCGACTGAGCTCTGGAAACACCATATATTTT.

This chain links TRBV5-1 with TRBJ2-1, with D maybe TRBD1 (5 bases). CDR1 SGHRS and CDR2 YFSETQ come from the germline V gene. The CDR3 contains 13 residues. The V and J ends lost 9 bases and 2 bases respectively, with 12 bases between them. In DNA, the CDR3 is TGCGCCAACAGATCGGACACCTACAATGAGCAGTTCTTC. It encodes CANRSDTYNEQFF.

A few counts support this clone. V and J are TRBV11-3 and TRBJ2-1; D perhaps matches TRBD2 (6 bases). V was clipped by 3 bases and J by 3 bases, with 18 bases between them. The length of the CDR3 is 17 residues. Germline CDR1 SGHNT, CDR2 YENEEA. The CDR3 reads CASSLRGRDSNYNEQFF. The CDR3, as DNA: TGTGCCAGCAGCTTGAGGGGTAGGGACTCTAACTACAATGAGCAGTTCTTC.

As concerns this clone: At one end the junction does not follow the germline gene, possibly because of a read error. The chain carries TRBV2 and TRBJ2-1; TRBD2 aligns across 12 bases. Germline V gives CDR1 SNHLY, CDR2 FYNNEI. The CDR3 length is 11 residues. CDR3 in DNA: TGTGCCAGCATGACTAGCGGGAGATGGATCTTC. Translating gives CASMTSGRWIF. Variable domain in full (rest from reference TRBV2 and TRBJ2-1): EPEVTQTPSHQVTQMGQEVILRCVPISNHLYFYWYRQILGQKVEFLVSFYNNEISEKSEIFDDQFSVERPDGSNFTLKIRSTKLEDSAMYFCASMTSGRWIFGPGTRLTVL.

The chain joins TRBV29-1 to TRBJ2-5; D uncertain. The V end was cut by 1 base, the J end by 2 bases, with 5 bases between. Germline CDR1 and CDR2: SQVTM and ANQGSEA. The CDR3 spans 12 residues. The CDR3 coding sequence is TGCAGCGTTGAAGGACGGCAAGAGACCCAGTACTTC. Its protein product is CSVEGRQETQYF. Full variable domain (remainder filled in from reference TRBV29-1 and TRBJ2-5): SAVISQKPSRDICQRGTSLTIQCQVDSQVTMMFWYRQQPGQSLTLIATANQGSEATYESGFVIDKFPISRPNLTFSTLTVSNMSPEDSSIYLCSVEGRQETQYFGPGTRLLVL.

The V and J genes are TRBV27 and TRBJ2-7; 7 positions match TRBD1. CDR1 is MNHEY, CDR2 SMNVEV, per germline (reference sequence). The CDR3 contains 14 residues. The V and J ends lost 2 bases and 3 bases, in that order; junction bases with no gene match: 4. This CDR3 is CASSLGGQIYEQYF. CDR3 nucleotide sequence: TGTGCCAGCAGTTTAGGGGGACAGATCTACGAGCAGTACTTC.

V and J are TRBV5-4 and TRBJ2-1; D possibly corresponds to TRBD2 (6 bases). CDR1 and CDR2 from the germline V gene are SGHNT and YYREEE (reference sequence). This CDR3 spans 14 amino acids. Trimming stripped 4 bases from V and 0 bases from J, with 8 bases between. The CDR3 region has the DNA TGTGCCAGCAGCCCCGGGGGCTCCTACAATGAGCAGTTCTTC. Protein sequence: CASSPGGSYNEQFF.

The chain has TRBV6-6 and TRBJ2-5; the D is unclear. Deletions cut 8 bases from V and 2 bases from J, with 21 bases between. This CDR3 is 16 amino acids long. In germline, CDR1 is MNHNY, CDR2 SVGAGI (reference sequence). The DNA for the CDR3 is TGTGCCAGCCATCCCCCCCAGCAGCTTAGACAAGAGACCCAGTACTTC. This sequence encodes CASHPPQQLRQETQYF.

This chain uses TRBV28 with TRBJ2-2; the match to TRBD1 covers 8 bases. V trimming: 7 bases; J trimming: 0 bases; junction bases outside the gene matches: 7. The CDR3 length is 16 residues. Germline V gives CDR1 MDHEN, CDR2 SYDVKM. CDR3 bases: TGTGCCAGCATCAGGACAGGGTCTTCGAACACCGGGGAGCTGTTTTTT. This gives the protein CASIRTGSSNTGELFF.

The J gene is TRBJ2-5, the V gene TRBV28; 10 bases match TRBD1. V was clipped by 5 bases and J by 4 bases; unmatched bases: 10. From germline, CDR1 is MDHEN and CDR2 SYDVKM. The CDR3 length is 16 residues. The CDR3 bases are TGTGCCAGCAGTAAGCGGGGACAGGGGTTTCGAGAGACCCAGTACTTC. Protein sequence: CASSKRGQGFRETQYF.

The chain uses TRBV27 and TRBJ1-1; D may be TRBD1 (5 bases). The CDR3 loop spans 11 amino acids. V was pared by 7 bases and J by 6 bases, with 9 bases between. CDR1 and CDR2 from the germline V gene are MNHEY and SMNVEV (reference sequence). The CDR3 region has the DNA TGTGCCAGCACAGGGTGGGCTGAAGCTTTCTTT. Protein product: CASTGWAEAFF.

The J gene is TRBJ2-1, the V gene TRBV9; TRBD1 is a possible D gene (5 bases). From germline, CDR1 is SGDLS and CDR2 YYNGEE. With 1 base removed from V and 2 bases from J, the gap between germline ends came to 10 bases. The CDR3 is 15 residues long. DNA for the CDR3: TGTGCCAGCAGCGTAACAGGTGAACCCTACAATGAGCAGTTCTTC. This gives the protein CASSVTGEPYNEQFF.

The chain employs TRBV27 and TRBJ1-1; a weak D match, TRBD1 (6 bases). CDR3 size: 15 residues. V lost 0 bases to trimming and J lost 3 bases, with 11 bases between them. Germline V gives CDR1 MNHEY, CDR2 SMNVEV (reference sequence). DNA for the CDR3: TGTGCCAGCAGTTTATCCAACAGGGTCGACACTGAAGCTTTCTTT. The encoded protein is CASSLSNRVDTEAFF.

Concerning this clone itself: The same CDR3 can be traced to other DNA sequences in this sample. CDR3 nucleotides: TGCGCCAGCAGCTTGGGAGGGGTTCGGGAGACCCAGTACTTC. It encodes CASSLGGVRETQYF. The chain couples TRBV5-1 to TRBJ2-5; D is tentatively TRBD1 or TRBD2 (5 bases each). This CDR3 has 14 residues. Germline-derived CDR1 and CDR2 are SGHRS and YFSETQ. V was pared by 0 bases and J by 5 bases, with 11 bases between.

The CDR3 region has the DNA TGTGCCAGCTCACCCAACAGGGGGACAGCTTCGAACACTGAAGCTTTCTTT. Amino acid sequence: CASSPNRGTASNTEAFF. The chain is built from TRBV18 and TRBJ1-1; TRBD1 agrees at 8 bases. Germline V lookup: CDR1 KGHSH, CDR2 LQKENI. The CDR3 is 17 residues long. The V gene end was trimmed by 3 bases and the J gene end by 1 base; junction bases not matched to a gene: 10.

The genes are TRBV30 and TRBJ1-3; D unclear. The ends were cut back, 4 bases at V and 3 bases at J, with 19 bases in the middle. CDR3 length equals 16 residues. Germline values: CDR1 GTSNPN, CDR2 SVGIG (reference sequence). CDR3 sequence (DNA): TGTGCCTGGACCCGAAGGAGGCAGGCGAATGGAAACACCATATATTTT. It translates to CAWTRRRQANGNTIYF. The complete variable domain, with remaining parts taken from reference TRBV30 and TRBJ1-3, reads SQTIHQWPATLVQPVGSPLSLECTVEGTSNPNLYWYRQAAGRGLQLLFYSVGIGQISSEVPQNLSASRPQDRQFILSSKKLLLSDSGFYLCAWTRRRQANGNTIYFGEGSWLTVV.